One and the same sample provided the 29 T cell receptor beta chains below, sequenced in a study of cytomegalovirus exposure and HLA in healthy donors. TCRdb keeps only in-frame clones here, not all; method: immunoSEQ multiplex PCR. Of 55,000 to 70,000 clones in the sample, around 92% were seen once. Sequenced: PBMCs. The receptors originated from a young man in good health and CMV-seropositive.

This chain uses TRBV29-1 with TRBJ2-7; TRBD2 aligns across 12 bases. Germline V CDR1 and CDR2: SQVTM, ANQGSEA. This CDR3 is 13 amino acids long. V trimming: 6 bases; J trimming: 4 bases; junction bases outside the gene matches: 4. CDR3 loop: CSVSGTSGYEQYF. The CDR3, as DNA: TGCAGCGTGTCCGGGACTAGCGGGTACGAGCAGTACTTC.

The chain uses TRBV6-5 and TRBJ2-5; D is possibly TRBD1 (5 bases). This CDR3 contains 16 residues. Trimming took off 2 bases at V and 6 bases at J, with 19 bases between the two ends. The germline V gene has CDR1 MNHEY and CDR2 SVGAGI. The CDR3 nucleotides are TGTGCCAGCAGTTACCGACTCGGGCAGGGTGGGAAGACCCAGTACTTC. Translated, it gives CASSYRLGQGGKTQYF.

The CDR3 nucleotides are TGCGCCAGCAGCTTTGGGCGGAACACCGGGGAGCTGTTTTTT. Translated, it gives CASSFGRNTGELFF. The chain has TRBV5-1 and TRBJ2-2, with unresolved D. The CDR3 contains 14 residues. Germline V lookup: CDR1 SGHRS, CDR2 YFSETQ. The V and J ends lost 2 bases and 1 base respectively, with 6 bases between them. The variable domain in full, with the rest retrieved from reference TRBV5-1 and TRBJ2-2, is KAGVTQTPRYLIKTRGQQVTLSCSPISGHRSVSWYQQTPGQGLQFLFEYFSETQRNKGNFPGRFSGRQFSNSRSEMNVSTLELGDSALYLCASSFGRNTGELFFGEGSRLTVL.

With regard to this clone: Other DNA sequences from this sample encode an identical CDR3 as well. This sequence joins TRBV7-3 and TRBJ2-3; D is possibly TRBD1 (6 bases). V shed 5 bases and J shed 2 bases, with 14 bases lying between them. From germline, CDR1 is SGHTA and CDR2 FQGTGA. This CDR3 contains 15 residues. CDR3 bases: TGTGCCAGCAGCCCACAGGGATTAGTCACAGATACGCAGTATTTT. Translation gives CASSPQGLVTDTQYF.

This chain links TRBV5-4 with TRBJ2-5, with 8 bases aligning to TRBD1. Germline V CDR1 and CDR2: SGHNT, YYREEE (reference sequence). The CDR3 has 14 amino acids. V shed 4 bases and J 5 bases; nucleotides not matched to a gene: 7. The CDR3, as DNA: TGTGCCAGCAGCCAGGGGGCGCCGTGGGAGACCCAGTACTTC. It translates to CASSQGAPWETQYF.

This chain uses TRBV5-4 with TRBJ2-2, with TRBD2 matching 12 bases. Germline trimming cut 4 bases from V and 6 bases from J; bases unmatched to any gene: 4. The germline V gene encodes CDR1 SGHNT and CDR2 YYREEE (reference sequence). CDR3 length: 15 amino acids. The CDR3 region has the DNA TGTGCCAGCAGCCTAGCGGGAGGGCCCCCCGGGGAGCTGTTTTTT. Translation: CASSLAGGPPGELFF.

The V gene is TRBV6-5, the J gene TRBJ2-5; D might be TRBD2 (6 bases). The germline V gene encodes CDR1 MNHEY and CDR2 SVGAGI. The CDR3 is 14 amino acids. Trimming left V 6 bases short and J 2 bases short, with 13 bases between. The CDR3 DNA follows: TGTGCCAGCAGAGTGGAGCGGGTGCAAGAGACCCAGTACTTC. Translation gives CASRVERVQETQYF.

This chain joins TRBV6-6 and TRBJ2-2; D is ambiguous. This CDR3 spans 16 amino acids. Trimming cost V 6 bases and J 3 bases, with 17 bases left between them. Per germline, CDR1 MNHNY and CDR2 SVGAGI (reference sequence). The CDR3, as DNA: TGTGCCAGCAGCCCCCCGGAAAGACGGGACACCGGGGAGCTGTTTTTT. Translation gives CASSPPERRDTGELFF.

The chain combines TRBV9 with TRBJ1-2; 7 bases fit TRBD1. Germline CDR1 reads SGDLS; CDR2 reads YYNGEE. CDR3 length: 14 residues. Trimming removed 3 bases from V and 6 bases from J; junction bases left unmatched: 8. The CDR3 DNA reads TGTGCCAGCAGCGCCCCAGGGGGGTCTAATGGCTACACCTTC. This encodes CASSAPGGSNGYTF.

This clone was found once. V and J are TRBV27 and TRBJ2-3; D is perhaps TRBD2 (6 bases). Trimming took off 6 bases at V and 0 bases at J, with 19 bases between the two ends. The CDR3 is made up of 17 amino acids. Germline-derived CDR1 and CDR2 are MNHEY and SMNVEV (reference sequence). CDR3 bases: TGTGCCAGCAGCTCTCCCTGGTTCGCGGGGAGCACAGATACGCAGTATTTT. Translation gives CASSSPWFAGSTDTQYF.

This chain joins TRBV5-1 and TRBJ2-5; 7 positions match TRBD1. This CDR3 is 14 amino acids long. The V segment lost 2 bases and the J segment 3 bases; nucleotides outside the gene matches: 4. The V gene's germline CDR1 is SGHRS and CDR2 YFSETQ. The chain's CDR3 is CASSFSGTEETQYF. As DNA, the CDR3 is TGCGCCAGCAGCTTTTCGGGGACAGAAGAGACCCAGTACTTC.

This chain links TRBV27 with TRBJ1-4; D possibly corresponds to TRBD1 (6 bases). The germline CDR1 and CDR2 sequences are MNHEY and SMNVEV (reference sequence). CDR3 length: 17 amino acids. Trimming cost V 0 bases and J 10 bases, with 21 bases left between them. In nucleotides, the CDR3 is TGTGCCAGCAGTTTATCATACAGGGAATCATATTTTGGAAAACTGTTTTTT. Translated: CASSLSYRESYFGKLFF.

The chain has TRBV9 and TRBJ2-7; 11 bases align to TRBD2. With V trimmed by 3 bases and J by 4 bases, 6 bases remained unmatched. Germline assignment: CDR1 SGDLS and CDR2 YYNGEE. The CDR3 totals 15 residues. Here the CDR3 reads CASSEGTSGVYEQYF. The CDR3 nucleotides are TGTGCCAGCAGCGAGGGGACTAGCGGAGTTTACGAGCAGTACTTC.

The chain uses TRBV6-5 and TRBJ2-1; maybe TRBD1 (6 bases). The V end lost 2 bases, the J end lost 8 bases, and 19 bases lay between the germline ends. Germline lookup yields CDR1 MNHEY and CDR2 SVGAGI. This CDR3 is 16 amino acids long. This chain's CDR3 is CASSYGRGRHRDEQFF. The CDR3, as DNA: TGTGCCAGCAGTTACGGTCGAGGGAGACACAGGGATGAGCAGTTCTTC.

The chain carries TRBV9 and TRBJ2-7; no clear D. This CDR3 has 14 amino acids. Trimming shortened V by 0 bases and J by 2 bases, and 9 bases separated the two germline ends. Per the germline V gene, CDR1 is SGDLS and CDR2 is YYNGEE. In DNA form, the CDR3 reads TGTGCCAGCAGCGTAGAAGCATTGGCCTACGAGCAGTACTTC. Translated, it gives CASSVEALAYEQYF.

V usage is TRBV10-2 and J usage is TRBJ2-7; maybe TRBD1 (5 bases). Germline CDR1 reads WSHSY; CDR2 reads SAAADI. Trimming pared 6 bases from V and 3 bases from J, leaving 9 bases between. The CDR3 length is 12 residues. The CDR3 DNA reads TGCGCCAGCAGGCAGGGTAGCTACGAGCAGTACTTC. Its translation is CASRQGSYEQYF.

The CDR3 DNA reads as TGTGCCTGGAGTCCAGGGGGCGGTCAGCCCCAGCATTTT. Encoded protein: CAWSPGGGQPQHF. The chain links TRBV30 to TRBJ1-5, with TRBD1 identical over 8 bases. V shed 2 bases, J shed 6 bases, and the junction held 3 bases outside the gene matches. The CDR3 covers 13 residues. The germline CDR1 and CDR2 sequences are GTSNPN and SVGIG (reference sequence).

This chain links TRBV6-1 with TRBJ2-7, with TRBD1 matching 9 bases. This CDR3 is 15 amino acids long. Trimming cost V 5 bases and J 1 base; bases outside gene matches: 6. Germline V gives CDR1 MNHNS, CDR2 SASEGT. The CDR3 bases are TGTGCCAGCAGTTTCGCGGGACAGGGTTCCTACGAGCAGTACTTC. Its translation: CASSFAGQGSYEQYF.

The chain uses TRBV5-1 and TRBJ1-1, with 12 nucleotides matching TRBD1. The germline V gene has CDR1 SGHRS and CDR2 YFSETQ. V shed 4 bases, J shed 6 bases, and the junction held 7 bases outside the gene matches. The CDR3 covers 15 residues. The CDR3 DNA reads as TGCGCCAGCAGCACGGGACAGGGGGCTATCGCTGAAGCTTTCTTT. This translates into CASSTGQGAIAEAFF.

The table lists this clone with a count of one. This chain links TRBV1 with TRBJ2-2; the table's D gene call, TRBD2, was not cross checked with the DNA. TRBV1 is classified as a pseudogene. The CDR3 totals 22 residues. Here the CDR3 reads CTSSQDRPGGLDHYRSTGELFF. CDR3 DNA: TGCACCAGCAGCCAAGATAGGCCGGGAGGGCTGGACCACTATAGGAGCACCGGGGAGCTGTTTTTT.

The J gene is TRBJ1-1, the V gene TRBV10-3; D possibly corresponds to TRBD1 (6 bases). The CDR3 contains 14 residues. The germline gives CDR1 ENHRY, CDR2 SYGVKD. Trimming stripped 3 bases from V and 5 bases from J, with 13 bases between. The CDR3 reads CAISDFSGATEAFF. CDR3 sequence (DNA): TGTGCCATCAGTGATTTTTCAGGGGCGACTGAAGCTTTCTTT.

J is TRBJ2-1 and V is TRBV5-1, with D possibly matching TRBD1 (6 bases). Trimming cost V 0 bases and J 7 bases, with 11 bases left between them. This CDR3 has 14 residues. Germline CDR1 is SGHRS and CDR2 is YFSETQ. The CDR3 nucleotides read TGCGCCAGCAGCTTGGAGGGGGTACTGAATGAGCAGTTCTTC. It yields the protein CASSLEGVLNEQFF.

This chain joins TRBV28 and TRBJ1-4, with D tentatively TRBD1 (6 bases). CDR1 MDHEN and CDR2 SYDVKM come from the germline V gene. The CDR3 runs 15 residues. V dropped 3 bases and J dropped 6 bases, with 14 bases sitting between them. CDR3 amino acids: CASSLSGVGHEKLFF. Here the CDR3 DNA reads TGTGCCAGCAGTTTGTCAGGGGTGGGGCATGAAAAACTGTTTTTT.

The chain has TRBV19 and TRBJ1-4; D gene uncertain. This CDR3 region has 15 residues. V lost 3 bases, J lost 3 bases, and 11 bases lay in between. From germline, CDR1 is LNHDA and CDR2 SQIVND (reference sequence). This chain's CDR3 is CASSMMASANEKLFF. The CDR3 bases are TGTGCCAGTAGTATGATGGCTTCTGCTAATGAAAAACTGTTTTTT.

The rearrangement uses TRBV11-2 and TRBJ2-3, with TRBD2 matching over 11 bases. With 5 bases clipped from V and 1 base from J, the junction kept 2 bases outside the gene matches. The V gene's germline CDR1 is SGHAT and CDR2 FQNNGV. The CDR3 spans 15 residues. This chain's CDR3 is CASSRGLAGTDTQYF. CDR3 in DNA: TGTGCCAGCAGCCGGGGACTAGCGGGCACAGATACGCAGTATTTT.

This sequence joins TRBV30 and TRBJ2-1; 7 bases are shared with TRBD2. Trimming cost V 7 bases and J 5 bases; bases outside gene matches: 5. CDR3 size: 12 residues. Germline CDR1 GTSNPN, CDR2 SVGIG (reference sequence). The CDR3 sequence is CASGTTNNEQFF. CDR3 DNA: TGTGCCTCCGGGACTACCAACAATGAGCAGTTCTTC.

The gene calls are TRBV28 and TRBJ1-2; 7 bases match TRBD1. Germline V gene data show CDR1 as MDHEN and CDR2 as SYDVKM. V dropped 6 bases and J dropped 3; count of bases not matched to a gene: 13. The CDR3 consists of 16 residues. The CDR3 DNA is TGTGCCAGCAGCCCCTCGACAGGGCTTGGATACTATGGCTACACCTTC. It codes for CASSPSTGLGYYGYTF.

The rearrangement links TRBV4-1 to TRBJ2-7; unclear D gene. This CDR3 comprises 16 residues. Between the trimmed V and J ends, which lost 2 bases and 3 bases, there was a span of 17 bases. Germline V gene sequence: CDR1 MGHRA, CDR2 YSYEKL. This CDR3 reads CASSQQPKLSGYEQYF. In DNA, the CDR3 is TGCGCCAGCAGCCAACAACCAAAACTATCGGGCTACGAGCAGTACTTC.

This chain joins TRBV25-1 and TRBJ2-1, with 11 bases that match TRBD1. There are 15 residues in the CDR3. V trimming: 1 base; J trimming: 10 bases; junction bases outside the gene matches: 6. Looked up from germline, CDR1 is MGHDK and CDR2 is SYGVNS. CDR3 loop: CASSEWGTGGSEQFF. The DNA of the CDR3 is TGTGCCAGCAGTGAATGGGGGACAGGGGGTAGCGAGCAGTTCTTC.